The 32 T cell receptor beta chains below all came from one sample that was sequenced in a study of cytomegalovirus exposure and HLA in healthy donors. It was with 60 Vbeta and 13 Jbeta primers that the PCR ran. Libraries were prepared by immunoSEQ multiplex PCR; TCRdb keeps only in-frame clonotypes and omits some of them. The table shows roughly 80,000 clones, with 60% to 85% occurring only once. Specimen: PBMCs. The receptor set was obtained from a male donor in good health and CMV-seronegative.

The sample holds a few counts of this clone. The gene calls are TRBV5-1 and TRBJ2-1; 13 nucleotides match TRBD2. V lost 4 bases and J lost 6; bases outside the gene matches: 4. This CDR3 is 15 amino acids long. The germline CDR1 and CDR2 sequences are SGHRS and YFSETQ. The CDR3 DNA reads as TGCGCCAGCAGCCAACGACTAGCGGGAGGCAATGAGCAGTTCTTC. As protein: CASSQRLAGGNEQFF.

Only one count was recorded for this clone. The genes are TRBV5-4 and TRBJ2-3; 7 bases align to TRBD2. Germline loops: CDR1 SGHNT, CDR2 YYREEE (reference sequence). Trimming took 4 bases from V and 4 from J; bases not matched to a gene: 3. The CDR3 is made up of 13 amino acids. As DNA, the CDR3 is TGTGCCAGCAGCCGTGGGGGGGCAGATACGCAGTATTTT. It specifies CASSRGGADTQYF.

This clone was seen a handful of times. The V and J genes are TRBV28 and TRBJ2-7; tentative D call: TRBD2 (5 bases). CDR1 and CDR2 (germline): MDHEN, SYDVKM. Between the trimmed V and J ends, which lost 5 bases and 3 bases, there was a span of 8 bases. The CDR3 has 12 amino acids. CDR3 DNA: TGTGCCAGCAGTCCCCGGGACTACGAGCAGTACTTC. Its protein is CASSPRDYEQYF. Full variable domain (remainder filled in from reference TRBV28 and TRBJ2-7): DVKVTQSSRYLVKRTGEKVFLECVQDMDHENMFWYRQDPGLGLRLIYFSYDVKMKEKGDIPEGYSVSREKKERFSLILESASTNQTSMYLCASSPRDYEQYFGPGTRLTVT.

The chain combines TRBV4-1 with TRBJ2-1; 7 bases line up with TRBD2. V trimming: 1 base; J trimming: 2 bases; junction bases outside the gene matches: 2. Germline V gene lookup returns CDR1 MGHRA and CDR2 YSYEKL. CDR3 length: 15 amino acids. The CDR3 reads CASSQGGSPYNEQFF. The CDR3 DNA sequence: TGCGCCAGCAGCCAAGGCGGGAGCCCCTACAATGAGCAGTTCTTC.

The rearrangement links TRBV7-2 to TRBJ2-1, with 9 bases lining up with TRBD1. Germline V CDR1 and CDR2: SGHTA, FQGNSA. V was clipped by 6 bases and J by 5 bases; unmatched bases: 20. CDR3 length: 19 residues. Written as DNA, the CDR3 is TGTGCCAGCAGTTCTTATGGGGTCCCCGGGACAGGGTGGGACAATGAGCAGTTCTTC. It codes for CASSSYGVPGTGWDNEQFF.

The chain is built from TRBV14 and TRBJ2-1; 9 bases line up with TRBD1. Per the germline V gene, CDR1 is SGHDN and CDR2 is FVKESK. V shed 4 bases and J 8 bases; nucleotides not matched to a gene: 12. The CDR3 runs to 16 residues. CDR3 in amino acids: CASSRDFWDREDEQFF. CDR3 nucleotides: TGTGCCAGCAGCCGAGACTTTTGGGACAGGGAAGATGAGCAGTTCTTC.

This clone was seen once. V gene TRBV5-1 combines with J gene TRBJ2-7; D is perhaps TRBD2 (7 bases). The CDR3 is 15 amino acids. Trimming took 5 bases from V and 3 from J, leaving 18 bases between them. Germline V gene data show CDR1 as SGHRS and CDR2 as YFSETQ. The CDR3 sequence: CASRPIQGGVYEQYF. The CDR3 coding sequence is TGCGCCAGCAGGCCAATACAGGGAGGGGTCTACGAGCAGTACTTC.

The rearrangement joins TRBV27 to TRBJ2-6; D is possibly TRBD1 (6 bases). V was shortened by 7 bases and J by 0 bases, with 16 bases between the two germline ends. This CDR3 spans 17 amino acids. The germline V gene encodes CDR1 MNHEY and CDR2 SMNVEV (reference sequence). The CDR3 reads CASTQGQFVSGANVLTF. The CDR3 region has the DNA TGTGCCAGCACACAAGGACAGTTTGTCTCTGGGGCCAACGTCCTGACTTTC.

This clone was found a few times. This chain connects TRBV5-4 to TRBJ2-1; TRBD1 matches at 10 bases. CDR1 and CDR2 from the germline V gene are SGHNT and YYREEE (reference sequence). The CDR3 spans 16 residues. V was clipped by 5 bases and J by 4 bases; unmatched bases: 9. CDR3 amino acids: CASSHPGTGVYNEQFF. The CDR3 bases are TGTGCCAGCAGTCATCCCGGGACAGGGGTTTACAATGAGCAGTTCTTC.

The rearrangement uses TRBV18 and TRBJ2-2; 7 bases map to TRBD2. Trimming took 1 base from V and 6 from J; bases not matched to a gene: 5. This CDR3 comprises 15 residues. Per germline, CDR1 KGHSH and CDR2 LQKENI. DNA for the CDR3: TGTGCCAGCTCACCACGTGGCGGGAGCGCCGGGGAGCTGTTTTTT. Translated, it gives CASSPRGGSAGELFF.

The chain carries TRBV30 and TRBJ1-2; the D gene is possibly TRBD1 (5 bases). Germline-derived CDR1 and CDR2 are GTSNPN and SVGIG (reference sequence). This CDR3 comprises 13 residues. The V end lost 3 bases, the J end lost 7 bases, and 15 bases lay between the germline ends. Here the CDR3 DNA reads TGTGCCTGGAGCCCGGGCCTGGGGCCTGGCTACACCTTC. Its protein product is CAWSPGLGPGYTF.

The chain has TRBV15 and TRBJ1-2; D may be TRBD1 (5 bases). Germline V gene lookup returns CDR1 LNHNV and CDR2 YYDKDF (reference sequence). The CDR3 covers 15 residues. Trimming removed 0 bases from V and 4 bases from J, with 12 bases in between. CDR3 in DNA: TGTGCCACCAGCAGAGAGTCAGCAACAGGCTATGGCTACACCTTC. Encoded protein: CATSRESATGYGYTF.

The chain couples TRBV6-1 to TRBJ2-3, with 9 bases fitting TRBD2. Germline V gene sequence: CDR1 MNHNS, CDR2 SASEGT. The ends lost 3 bases at V and 0 bases at J; junction bases unmatched: 10. The CDR3 has 18 residues. This CDR3 reads CASSEGWTSAPSTDTQYF. Written as DNA, the CDR3 is TGTGCCAGCAGTGAGGGCTGGACTAGCGCCCCTAGCACAGATACGCAGTATTTT.

The chain carries TRBV27 and TRBJ2-7; 8 bases agree with TRBD1. Germline assignment: CDR1 MNHEY and CDR2 SMNVEV (reference sequence). V lost 3 bases to trimming and J lost 6 bases; unmatched junction nucleotides: 7. The CDR3 is 14 amino acids. CDR3 sequence reads: CASSFLDRGGEQYF. The DNA for the CDR3 is TGTGCCAGCAGTTTCCTAGACAGGGGAGGCGAGCAGTACTTC.

In this sample, this clone turned up a few times. This rearrangement joins TRBV6-5 to TRBJ2-7; D possibly corresponds to TRBD2 (6 bases). Germline values: CDR1 MNHEY, CDR2 SVGAGI. This CDR3 contains 15 residues. V was trimmed by 5 bases and J by 0 bases, leaving 14 bases between them. In DNA form, the CDR3 reads TGTGCCAGCAGTCCCTCCCGCGGGGTCTCCTACGAGCAGTACTTC. Amino acids: CASSPSRGVSYEQYF.

The chain uses TRBV11-3 and TRBJ1-1; the D is unclear. Trimming took off 0 bases at V and 0 bases at J, with 2 bases between the two ends. Germline loops: CDR1 SGHNT, CDR2 YENEEA. This CDR3 has 13 residues. The CDR3 sequence is CASSLDMNTEAFF. CDR3 DNA sequence: TGTGCCAGCAGCTTAGACATGAACACTGAAGCTTTCTTT.

In the case of this clone: Germline is not matched at one junction end, which may reflect a read error. This sequence joins TRBV7-7 and TRBJ2-7, with a weak D call TRBD1 (6 bases). This CDR3 is 19 amino acids long. Germline CDR1 and CDR2: SSHAT and FNYEAQ (reference sequence). CDR3 coding DNA: TGTGCTAGCAGCTTAGTTAAACGTCACGGGACACCTCGGGCCTACGAGCAGTACTTC. It specifies CASSLVKRHGTPRAYEQYF.

The chain carries TRBV6-6 and TRBJ1-1, with 8 bases fitting TRBD1. CDR1 is MNHNY, CDR2 SVGAGI, per germline (reference sequence). Trimming removed 6 bases from V and 10 bases from J; junction bases left unmatched: 13. The CDR3 extends over 14 amino acids. The CDR3 spells CASSVVKGQEGAFF. In DNA form, the CDR3 reads TGTGCCAGCAGCGTCGTAAAGGGACAGGAGGGAGCTTTCTTT.

The V call is TRBV10-2, the J call TRBJ2-7, with TRBD2 matching 14 bases. V gave up 5 bases and J gave up 6 bases; unmatched junction bases: 3. The CDR3 is 14 residues long. Germline V CDR1 and CDR2: WSHSY, SAAADI. In DNA form, the CDR3 reads TGCGCCAGCAGTACAGGGACTAGCGGGGGCGAGCAGTACTTC. Translated, it gives CASSTGTSGGEQYF.

The gene calls are TRBV9 and TRBJ1-2; TRBD1 aligns across 8 bases. Germline V gene data show CDR1 as SGDLS and CDR2 as YYNGEE. The V and J ends lost 4 bases and 3 bases, in that order; junction bases with no gene match: 5. This CDR3 is built from 14 residues. Here the CDR3 reads CASSQPGGDYGYTF. The CDR3 DNA follows: TGTGCCAGCAGCCAACCAGGGGGCGACTATGGCTACACCTTC.

The chain links TRBV19 to TRBJ2-2, with TRBD1 identical over 7 bases. The CDR3 extends over 15 amino acids. Germline lookup yields CDR1 LNHDA and CDR2 SQIVND (reference sequence). V dropped 5 bases and J dropped 3; count of bases not matched to a gene: 6. CDR3 protein: CASSSTGVDTGELFF. The CDR3 DNA reads TGTGCCAGTAGTTCCACAGGGGTCGACACCGGGGAGCTGTTTTTT.

The V call is TRBV19, the J call TRBJ1-2; a possible D gene is TRBD1 (5 bases). Germline loops: CDR1 LNHDA, CDR2 SQIVND (reference sequence). Between the trimmed V and J ends, which lost 6 bases and 7 bases, there was a span of 18 bases. The CDR3 covers 14 residues. The CDR3 DNA sequence: TGTGCCAGTAGGGGGCGAGACAGAGGAATTGGCTACACCTTC. Its translation: CASRGRDRGIGYTF.

The chain carries TRBV29-1 and TRBJ2-3, with 7 bases identical to TRBD1. This CDR3 region has 15 residues. CDR1 is SQVTM, CDR2 ANQGSEA, per germline. V trimming: 6 bases; J trimming: 2 bases; junction bases outside the gene matches: 11. The CDR3 DNA follows: TGCAGCGTGATAATGGGACAGCACCCCACAGATACGCAGTATTTT. Encoded protein: CSVIMGQHPTDTQYF.

This chain links TRBV30 with TRBJ2-5; 11 nucleotides agree with TRBD2. CDR1 and CDR2 (germline): GTSNPN, SVGIG (reference sequence). The CDR3 runs 17 residues. Germline trimming cut 2 bases from V and 2 bases from J; bases unmatched to any gene: 10. CDR3 sequence: CAWSPPFLAGGQETQYF. The CDR3 nucleotides are TGTGCCTGGAGTCCTCCTTTCCTAGCGGGGGGACAAGAGACCCAGTACTTC.

This chain connects TRBV11-2 to TRBJ1-1; D is undetermined. The germline V gene has CDR1 SGHAT and CDR2 FQNNGV. The length of the CDR3 is 12 residues. Trimming removed 1 base at V and 5 bases at J, with 5 bases between. In DNA form, the CDR3 reads TGTGCCAGCAGCTTAGGGGAGACTGAAGCTTTCTTT. Encoded protein: CASSLGETEAFF.

The chain couples TRBV29-1 to TRBJ1-1; a possible D gene is TRBD1 (6 bases). This CDR3 spans 13 amino acids. Germline loops: CDR1 SQVTM, CDR2 ANQGSEA. Deletions cut 7 bases from V and 0 bases from J, with 12 bases between. The CDR3 protein is CSGRTALNTEAFF. Written as DNA, the CDR3 is TGCAGCGGTCGGACAGCTCTGAACACTGAAGCTTTCTTT.

The V gene is TRBV5-1, the J gene TRBJ2-5; 7 bases match TRBD2. This CDR3 contains 14 residues. From germline, CDR1 is SGHRS and CDR2 YFSETQ. Trimming at V came to 4 bases and at J to 1 base, leaving 4 bases not matched to a gene. The CDR3 nucleotides read TGCGCCAGCAGCCCCGGGGGGAGCCAAGAGACCCAGTACTTC. Residues: CASSPGGSQETQYF.

This chain uses TRBV6-5 with TRBJ2-3; 7 positions agree with TRBD1. This CDR3 contains 15 residues. Trimming removed 6 bases from V and 1 base from J; junction bases left unmatched: 7. CDR1 MNHEY and CDR2 SVGAGI come from the germline V gene. The chain's CDR3 is CASRTTGARTDTQYF. The CDR3 DNA is TGTGCCAGCAGAACCACAGGGGCGCGCACAGATACGCAGTATTTT.

This chain uses TRBV10-3 with TRBJ1-1; the D gene is possibly TRBD1 (6 bases). Trimming cost V 3 bases and J 5 bases, with 10 bases left between them. CDR3 length equals 13 residues. Germline CDR1 and CDR2: ENHRY and SYGVKD. The CDR3 region is CAISDRRGTEAFF. Written as DNA, the CDR3 is TGTGCCATCAGTGATCGCAGGGGAACTGAAGCTTTCTTT.

V is TRBV25-1 and J is TRBJ1-4; no definite D call. CDR3 size: 15 residues. Looked up from germline, CDR1 is MGHDK and CDR2 is SYGVNS. Trimming stripped 1 base from V and 7 bases from J, with 13 bases between. This CDR3 reads CASSESSGSPEKLFF. The CDR3 DNA follows: TGTGCCAGCAGTGAATCTAGCGGAAGCCCTGAAAAACTGTTTTTT. Full variable domain (rest looked up from reference TRBV25-1 and TRBJ1-4): EADIYQTPRYLVIGTGKKITLECSQTMGHDKMYWYQQDPGMELHLIHYSYGVNSTEKGDLSSESTVSRIRTEHFPLTLESARPSHTSQYLCASSESSGSPEKLFFGSGTQLSVL.

This chain connects TRBV7-2 to TRBJ1-2; D gene uncertain. CDR1 is SGHTA and CDR2 is FQGNSA in the germline V gene. There are 14 residues in the CDR3. V was clipped by 0 bases and J by 2 bases, with 7 bases between them. The CDR3 DNA reads TGTGCCAGCAGCTTAGCGAGCAGGAACTATGGCTACACCTTC. Residues: CASSLASRNYGYTF.

The V and J genes are TRBV6-5 and TRBJ1-1; weak D call: TRBD1 (5 bases). This CDR3 is built from 14 residues. Trimming took 5 bases from V and 6 from J, leaving 16 bases between them. Germline CDR1 reads MNHEY; CDR2 reads SVGAGI. CDR3 DNA sequence: TGTGCCAGCAGTACTCAAGGGGTTTTCGCTGAAGCTTTCTTT. It codes for CASSTQGVFAEAFF.